Listed below are T cell receptor beta chains from one sample, sequenced in a study of blood T cell repertoires in COVID-19. Here immunoSEQ multiplex PCR was the method, and the copy in TCRdb shows in-frame clones only, minus some. The sample contains roughly 95,000 clones, roughly four fifths of which appear only once. Sequencing was done on a sample of peripheral blood. These receptors all stem from a man in his forties or fifties with active or convalescent COVID-19. Each CDR3 is given with its conserved first and last residue. A D gene is named only where the DNA matches it firmly. The size of a clone is reported for some rows only, either as once, few or many, or as a class for expanded clones.

TRBV28	TRBD1	TRBJ1-6	few	CASTTTDRANSPLHF	TGTGCCAGCACCACGACGGACAGGGCGAATTCACCCCTCCACTTT
TRBV6-5	TRBD2	TRBJ2-5	-	CASRAPGGETQYF	TGTGCCAGCAGAGCCCCGGGGGGAGAGACCCAGTACTTC
TRBV7-2	TRBD1	TRBJ2-2	-	CASSLDRGHGELFF	TGTGCCAGCAGCTTAGACAGGGGTCACGGGGAGCTGTTTTTT
TRBV4-2	TRBD1	TRBJ1-6	-	CASSQDRDRGHSPLHF	TGTGCCAGCAGCCAAGACCGGGACAGGGGGCACTCACCCCTCCACTTT
TRBV11-3	-	TRBJ2-2	-	CASSSPKGAGELFF	TGTGCCAGCAGCTCGCCAAAGGGGGCCGGGGAGCTGTTTTTT
TRBV11-2	-	TRBJ2-7	-	CASGTTYEQYF	TGTGCCAGCGGAACTACCTACGAGCAGTACTTC
TRBV7-2	TRBD1	TRBJ1-4	-	CASSTGTGNEKLFF	TGTGCCAGCAGCACCGGGACAGGGAATGAAAAACTGTTTTTT
TRBV3-1/TRBV3-2	-	TRBJ1-1	-	CASKTAVNTEAFF	TGTGCCAGCAAGACAGCAGTGAACACTGAAGCTTTCTTT
TRBV7-2	-	TRBJ2-2	-	CASSLDSSSSGELFF	TGTGCCAGCAGCTTGGACAGCAGCTCATCCGGGGAGCTGTTTTTT
TRBV4-1	TRBD2	TRBJ2-3	-	CASSQTRSGGYTDTQYF	TGCGCCAGCAGCCAAACCCGCAGCGGGGGGTACACAGATACGCAGTATTTT
TRBV10-2	TRBD1	TRBJ1-4	-	CASSTGGTTNEKLFF	TGCGCCAGCAGTACAGGGGGAACAACTAATGAAAAACTGTTTTTT
TRBV19	TRBD2	TRBJ2-3	-	CASSGSSGGPTDTQYF	TGTGCCAGTAGTGGATCTAGCGGGGGTCCCACAGATACGCAGTATTTT
TRBV5-1	-	TRBJ1-1	-	CASTPGPGNTEAFF	TGCGCCAGCACCCCGGGTCCGGGGAACACTGAAGCTTTCTTT
TRBV6-4	-	TRBJ2-3	-	CASSLAQGDTQYF	TGTGCCAGCAGTCTCGCCCAGGGGGATACGCAGTATTTT
TRBV5-1	-	TRBJ1-6	-	CASSLDGGINSPLHF	TGCGCCAGCAGCTTGGATGGGGGGATAAATTCACCCCTCCACTTT
TRBV11-2	-	TRBJ1-1	few	CASSSAAEAFF	TGTGCCAGCAGCTCAGCGGCTGAAGCTTTCTTT
TRBV3-1/TRBV3-2	TRBD1	TRBJ2-1	-	CASSQGPAGGEQFF	TGTGCCAGCAGCCAAGGTCCGGCAGGGGGTGAGCAGTTCTTC
TRBV4-1	TRBD2	TRBJ2-3	-	CASSQEPSGGASTDTQYF	TGCGCCAGCAGCCAAGAGCCTAGCGGGGGGGCCTCCACAGATACGCAGTATTTT
TRBV7-2	-	TRBJ1-2	-	CASSLGRVNYGYTF	TGTGCCAGCAGCTTAGGTCGGGTTAACTATGGCTACACCTTC
TRBV19	-	TRBJ1-1	-	CASSIADPRSEAFF	TGTGCCAGTAGTATAGCAGACCCCAGGTCTGAAGCTTTCTTT
TRBV11-2	-	TRBJ1-2	-	CASSLDPAANYGYTF	TGTGCCAGCAGCTTAGACCCAGCGGCTAACTATGGCTACACCTTC